This paragraph reports one TCR beta chain. V was clipped by 1 base and J by 4 bases, with 11 bases between them. CDR1 is LNHDA and CDR2 is SQIVND in the germline V gene (reference sequence). There are 16 residues in the CDR3. This sample is drawn from a study of cytotoxic CD8 clonotypes in ibrutinib-treated CLL. Sequencing was performed with immunoSEQ multiplex PCR; in TCRdb, only in-frame clones are kept and a portion is missing. The profile shows 110,000 to 150,000 clones, about 79% of them singletons. Sequenced material: PBMCs, taken after 12 months of ibrutinib treatment. V gene TRBV19 combines with J gene TRBJ2-6; D gene unclear. The origin of this receptor is a human donor with chronic lymphocytic leukemia. This chain's CDR3 is CASSIGEGSGANVLTF. Written as DNA, the CDR3 is TGTGCCAGTAGTATAGGGGAAGGTTCCGGGGCCAACGTCCTGACTTTC.